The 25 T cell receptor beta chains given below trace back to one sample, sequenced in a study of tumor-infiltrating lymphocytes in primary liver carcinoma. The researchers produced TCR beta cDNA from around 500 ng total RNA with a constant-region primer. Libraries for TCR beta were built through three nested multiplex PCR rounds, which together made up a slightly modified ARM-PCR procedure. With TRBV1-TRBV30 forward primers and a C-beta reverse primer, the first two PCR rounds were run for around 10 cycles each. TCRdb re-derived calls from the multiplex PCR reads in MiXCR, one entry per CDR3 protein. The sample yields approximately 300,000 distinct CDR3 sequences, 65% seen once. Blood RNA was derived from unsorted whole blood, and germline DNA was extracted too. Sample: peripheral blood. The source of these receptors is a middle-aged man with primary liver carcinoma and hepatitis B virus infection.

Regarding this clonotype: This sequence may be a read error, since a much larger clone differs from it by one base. CDR3 coding DNA: TGCAGCATCTCACTAGGGGGAGGTACCGGGGAGCTGTTTTTT. Protein product: CSISLGGGTGELFF. The rearrangement joins TRBV29-1 to TRBJ2-2, with D perhaps TRBD1 or TRBD2 (6 bases each). The CDR3 consists of 14 residues. CDR1 is SQVTM and CDR2 is ANQGSEA in the germline V gene. V gave up 8 bases and J gave up 5 bases, with 18 bases separating them.

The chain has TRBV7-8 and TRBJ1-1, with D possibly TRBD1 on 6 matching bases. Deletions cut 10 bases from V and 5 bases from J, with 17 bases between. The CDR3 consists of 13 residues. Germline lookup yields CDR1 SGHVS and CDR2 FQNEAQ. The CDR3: CATQGSRGTEAFF. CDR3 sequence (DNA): TGTGCCACTCAGGGGTCGAGGGGGACTGAAGCTTTCTTT.

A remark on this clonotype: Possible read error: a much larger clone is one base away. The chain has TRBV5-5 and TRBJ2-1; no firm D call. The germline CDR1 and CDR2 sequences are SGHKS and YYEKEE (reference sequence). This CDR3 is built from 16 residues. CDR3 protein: CASRLAVMPLNNEQFF. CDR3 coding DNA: TGTGCCAGCAGATTGGCAGTGATGCCCTTAAACAATGAGCAGTTCTTC.

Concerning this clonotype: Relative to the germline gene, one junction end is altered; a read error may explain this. CDR3 region: CASSLGTGANVLIF. The CDR3 DNA sequence: TGTGCCAGCAGCCTTGGTACTGGGGCCAACGTCCTGATTTTC. The chain combines TRBV5-4 with TRBJ2-6; a possible D gene is TRBD1 (5 bases). This CDR3 has 14 amino acids. Germline V lookup: CDR1 SGHNT, CDR2 YYREEE (reference sequence).

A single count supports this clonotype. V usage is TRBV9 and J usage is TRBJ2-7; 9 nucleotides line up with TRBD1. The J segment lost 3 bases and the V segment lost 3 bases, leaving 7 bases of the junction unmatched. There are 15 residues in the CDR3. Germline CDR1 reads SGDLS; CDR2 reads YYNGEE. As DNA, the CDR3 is TGTGCCAGCAGCGCCCGGGACAGGGACTACTACGAGCAGTACTTC. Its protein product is CASSARDRDYYEQYF.

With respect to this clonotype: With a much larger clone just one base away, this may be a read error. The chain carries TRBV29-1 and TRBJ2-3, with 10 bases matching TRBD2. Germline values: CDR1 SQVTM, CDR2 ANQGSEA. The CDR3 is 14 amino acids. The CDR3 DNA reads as TGCATCATAAAGCGGGAGGGACTAGAAGATACGCAGTATTTT. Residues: CIIKREGLEDTQYF.

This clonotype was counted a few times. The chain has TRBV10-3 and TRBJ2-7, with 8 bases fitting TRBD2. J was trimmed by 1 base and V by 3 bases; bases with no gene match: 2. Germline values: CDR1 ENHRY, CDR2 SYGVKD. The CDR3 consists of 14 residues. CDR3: CAISDGTRSYEQYF. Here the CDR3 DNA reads TGTGCCATCAGTGATGGGACTAGATCCTACGAGCAGTACTTC.

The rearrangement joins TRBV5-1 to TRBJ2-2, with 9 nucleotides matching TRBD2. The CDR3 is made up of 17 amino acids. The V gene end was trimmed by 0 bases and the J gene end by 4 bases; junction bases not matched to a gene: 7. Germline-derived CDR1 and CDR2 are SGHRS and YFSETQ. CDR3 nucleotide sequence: TGCGCCAGCAGCTTGGAAGGGGTTAGCGGGAGCACCGGGGAGCTGTTTTTT. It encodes CASSLEGVSGSTGELFF. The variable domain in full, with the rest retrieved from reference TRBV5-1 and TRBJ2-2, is KAGVTQTPRYLIKTRGQQVTLSCSPISGHRSVSWYQQTPGQGLQFLFEYFSETQRNKGNFPGRFSGRQFSNSRSEMNVSTLELGDSALYLCASSLEGVSGSTGELFFGEGSRLTVL.

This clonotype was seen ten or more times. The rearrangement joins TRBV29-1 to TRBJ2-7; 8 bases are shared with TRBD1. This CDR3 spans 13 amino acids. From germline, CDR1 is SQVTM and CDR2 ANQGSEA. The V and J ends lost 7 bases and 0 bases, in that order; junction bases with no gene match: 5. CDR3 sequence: CSGGQGASYEQYF. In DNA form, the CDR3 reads TGCAGCGGAGGACAGGGCGCCTCCTACGAGCAGTACTTC.

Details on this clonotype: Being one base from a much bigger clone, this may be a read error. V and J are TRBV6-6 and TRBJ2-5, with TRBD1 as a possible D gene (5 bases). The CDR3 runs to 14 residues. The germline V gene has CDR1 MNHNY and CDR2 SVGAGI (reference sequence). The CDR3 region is CASSSSRVSETHYF. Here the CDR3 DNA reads TGTGCCAGCAGTTCATCCAGGGTATCGGAGACCCACTACTTC.

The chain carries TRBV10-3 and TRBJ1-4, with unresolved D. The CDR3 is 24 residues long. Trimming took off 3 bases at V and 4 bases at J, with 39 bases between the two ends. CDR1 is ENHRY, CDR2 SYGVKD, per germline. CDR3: CAISETSRVNPSGPLTNDNEKLFF. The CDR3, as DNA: TGTGCCATCAGTGAAACATCGAGAGTAAACCCCTCGGGCCCCCTAACAAATGATAATGAAAAACTGTTTTTT.

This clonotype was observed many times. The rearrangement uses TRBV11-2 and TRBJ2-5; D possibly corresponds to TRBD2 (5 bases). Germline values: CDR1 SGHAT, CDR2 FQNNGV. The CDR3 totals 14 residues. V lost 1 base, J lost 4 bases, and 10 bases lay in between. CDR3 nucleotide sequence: TGTGCCAGCAGCTTAGGGAGGTTTGGAGAGACCCAGTACTTC. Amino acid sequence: CASSLGRFGETQYF.

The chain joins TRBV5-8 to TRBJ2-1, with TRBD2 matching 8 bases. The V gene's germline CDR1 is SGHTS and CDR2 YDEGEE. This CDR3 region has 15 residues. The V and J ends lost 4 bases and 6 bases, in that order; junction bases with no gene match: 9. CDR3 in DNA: TGTGCCAGCAGCGTAATACTAGCGGTAGTCAATGAGCAGTTCTTC. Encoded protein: CASSVILAVVNEQFF.

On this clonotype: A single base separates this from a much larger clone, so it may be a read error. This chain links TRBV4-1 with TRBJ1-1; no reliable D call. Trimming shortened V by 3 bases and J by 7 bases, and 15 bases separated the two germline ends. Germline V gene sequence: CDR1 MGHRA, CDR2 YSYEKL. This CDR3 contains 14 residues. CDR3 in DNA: TGCGCCAGCAGCCACTCAACCTATACTTTTGAAGCTTTCTTT. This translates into CASSHSTYTFEAFF.

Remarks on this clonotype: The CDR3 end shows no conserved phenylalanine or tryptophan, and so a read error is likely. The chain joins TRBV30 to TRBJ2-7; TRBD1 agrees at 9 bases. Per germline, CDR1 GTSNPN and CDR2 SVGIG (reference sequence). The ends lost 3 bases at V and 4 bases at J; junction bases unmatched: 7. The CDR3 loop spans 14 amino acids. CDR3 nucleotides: TGTGCCTGGAGCTTTGGGACAGGGAAATACGAGCAGTACTTA. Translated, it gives CAWSFGTGKYEQYL.

Here the CDR3 reads CASSGGYGTGGNEQFF. DNA for the CDR3: TGTGCCAGCAGCGGTGGGTACGGGACAGGAGGCAATGAGCAGTTCTTC. The chain recombines TRBV7-9 with TRBJ2-1, with 8 nucleotides matching TRBD1. V shed 5 bases, J shed 6 bases, and the junction held 12 bases outside the gene matches. The CDR3 runs to 16 residues. The germline V gene encodes CDR1 SEHNR and CDR2 FQNEAQ (reference sequence).

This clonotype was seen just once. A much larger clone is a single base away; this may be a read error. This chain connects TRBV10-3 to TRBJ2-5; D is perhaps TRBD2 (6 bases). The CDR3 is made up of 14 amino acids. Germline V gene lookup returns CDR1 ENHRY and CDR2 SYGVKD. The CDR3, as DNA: TGTGTCATCAGTGCCCAGGCGGGGCAAGAGACCCAGTACTTC. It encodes CVISAQAGQETQYF.

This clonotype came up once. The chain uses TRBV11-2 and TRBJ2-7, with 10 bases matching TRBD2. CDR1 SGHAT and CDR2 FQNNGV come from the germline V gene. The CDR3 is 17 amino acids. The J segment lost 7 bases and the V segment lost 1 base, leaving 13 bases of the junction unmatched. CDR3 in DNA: TGTGCCAGCAGCTTAGTCGCTAGCGGGAGAGACGGCTATGAGCAGTACTTC. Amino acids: CASSLVASGRDGYEQYF.

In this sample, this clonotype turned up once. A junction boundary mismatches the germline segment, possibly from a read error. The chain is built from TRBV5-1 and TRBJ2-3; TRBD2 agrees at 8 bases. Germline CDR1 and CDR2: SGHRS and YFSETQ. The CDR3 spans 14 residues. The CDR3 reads CASTAGASTDTRYF. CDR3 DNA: TGCGCCAGCACAGCGGGAGCTAGCACAGATACGCGGTATTTT.

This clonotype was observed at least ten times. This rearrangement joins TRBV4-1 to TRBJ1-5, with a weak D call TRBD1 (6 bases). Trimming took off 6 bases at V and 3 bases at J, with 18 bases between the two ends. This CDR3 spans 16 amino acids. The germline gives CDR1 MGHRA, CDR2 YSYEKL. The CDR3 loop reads CASRQIEQGNNQPQHF. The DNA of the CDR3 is TGCGCCAGCAGACAAATAGAACAGGGAAACAATCAGCCCCAGCATTTT.

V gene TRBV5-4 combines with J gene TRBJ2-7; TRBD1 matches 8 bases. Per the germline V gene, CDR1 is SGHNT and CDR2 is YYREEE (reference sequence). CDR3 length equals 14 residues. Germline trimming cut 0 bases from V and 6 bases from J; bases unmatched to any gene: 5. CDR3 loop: CASSLGQGAPEQYF. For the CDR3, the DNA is TGTGCCAGCAGCTTGGGTCAGGGGGCGCCCGAGCAGTACTTC.

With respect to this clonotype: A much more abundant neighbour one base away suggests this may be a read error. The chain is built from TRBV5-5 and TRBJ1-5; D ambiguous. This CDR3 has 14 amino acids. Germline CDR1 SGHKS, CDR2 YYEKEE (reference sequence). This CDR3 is CASSLVSEDQPQQF. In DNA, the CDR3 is TGTGCCAGCAGCTTGGTGTCAGAAGATCAGCCCCAGCAGTTT. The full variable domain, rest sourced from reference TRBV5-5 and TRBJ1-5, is DAGVTQSPTHLIKTRGQQVTLRCSPISGHKSVSWYQQVLGQGPQFIFQYYEKEERGRGNFPDRFSARQFPNYSSELNVNALLLGDSALYLCASSLVSEDQPQQFGDGTRLSIL.

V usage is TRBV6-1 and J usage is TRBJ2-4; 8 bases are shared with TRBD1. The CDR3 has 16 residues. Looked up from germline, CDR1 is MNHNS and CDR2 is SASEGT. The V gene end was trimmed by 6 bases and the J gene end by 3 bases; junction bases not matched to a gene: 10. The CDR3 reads CASRARPGGLKNIQYF. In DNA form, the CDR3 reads TGTGCCAGCAGGGCAAGACCAGGGGGCCTCAAAAACATTCAGTACTTC.

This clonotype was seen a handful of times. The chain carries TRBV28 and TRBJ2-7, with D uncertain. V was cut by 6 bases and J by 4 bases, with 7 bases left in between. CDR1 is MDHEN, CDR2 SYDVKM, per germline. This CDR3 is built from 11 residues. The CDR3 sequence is CASSPKYEQYF. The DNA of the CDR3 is TGTGCCAGCAGCCCAAAGTACGAGCAGTACTTC. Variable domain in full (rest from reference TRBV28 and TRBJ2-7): DVKVTQSSRYLVKRTGEKVFLECVQDMDHENMFWYRQDPGLGLRLIYFSYDVKMKEKGDIPEGYSVSREKKERFSLILESASTNQTSMYLCASSPKYEQYFGPGTRLTVT.

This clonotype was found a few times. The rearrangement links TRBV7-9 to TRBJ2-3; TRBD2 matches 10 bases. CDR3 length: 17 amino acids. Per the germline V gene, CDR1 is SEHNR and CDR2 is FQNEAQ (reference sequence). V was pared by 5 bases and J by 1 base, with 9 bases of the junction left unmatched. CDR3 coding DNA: TGTGCCAGCAGCCCAAATCCTGGACTAGCGGGCACAGATACGCAGTATTTT. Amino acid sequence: CASSPNPGLAGTDTQYF.